One sample yielded the 9 T cell receptor beta chains listed below, sequenced in a study of metastatic and nonmetastatic thyroid tumors. TCRdb re-called the PCR reads through MiXCR. The table shows 15,000 to 20,000 clones, with about 32% occurring only once. Patients had received no treatment of any kind before thyroid surgery. Sequenced: tumor tissue. Receptor source: a male donor with papillary thyroid cancer or a benign thyroid nodule (not recorded which). Some clones in this sample may be carry-over from other donors' samples.

Sample share makes this clone medium-sized. The V call is TRBV2, the J call TRBJ2-6; tentatively, D is TRBD1 (6 bases). V was shortened by 8 bases and J by 0 bases, with 8 bases between the two germline ends. There are 14 residues in the CDR3. Germline values: CDR1 SNHLY, CDR2 FYNNEI. This CDR3 is CASFRGSGANVLTF. CDR3 nucleotides: TGTGCCAGCTTCAGGGGCTCTGGGGCCAACGTCCTGACTTTC.

There are a few counts of this clone. In the same sample, other DNA sequences code for this CDR3. The chain has TRBV20-1 and TRBJ1-4, with a possible D match to TRBD1 (6 bases). Germline V gene data show CDR1 as DFQATT and CDR2 as SNEGSKA (reference sequence). The CDR3 length is 16 residues. V lost 2 bases, J lost 3 bases, and 16 bases lay in between. CDR3 region: CSARNFLRGPNEKLFF. The CDR3 DNA sequence: TGCAGTGCTAGAAATTTCCTCAGGGGACCTAATGAAAAACTGTTTTTT.

This clone has at least ten counts. The rearrangement links TRBV7-9 to TRBJ1-1, with no clear D. Trimming left V 5 bases short and J 0 bases short, with 13 bases between. CDR1 is SEHNR, CDR2 FQNEAQ, per germline (reference sequence). The CDR3 sequence is 15 residues long. The CDR3 region is CASSPGPGLNTEAFF. The CDR3 DNA follows: TGTGCCAGCAGCCCAGGACCCGGGTTGAACACTGAAGCTTTCTTT.

The J gene is TRBJ1-5, the V gene TRBV18, with a possible D match to TRBD1 (5 bases). V lost 3 bases to trimming and J lost 2 bases, with 5 bases between them. Germline V CDR1 and CDR2: KGHSH, LQKENI. The CDR3 is 13 amino acids. The CDR3 DNA follows: TGTGCCAGCTCACCGGGGGGCAATCAGCCCCAGCATTTT. It codes for CASSPGGNQPQHF.

The chain joins TRBV6-1 to TRBJ2-5; D may be TRBD1 (6 bases). Germline V gene lookup returns CDR1 MNHNS and CDR2 SASEGT. This CDR3 has 14 amino acids. Trimming stripped 5 bases from V and 2 bases from J, with 12 bases between. The CDR3, as DNA: TGTGCCAGCAGTCCACGGGACAAGCAAGAGACCCAGTACTTC. Translating it yields CASSPRDKQETQYF.

The chain links TRBV9 to TRBJ1-1; possible D gene TRBD1, 5 bases. With 0 bases removed from V and 4 bases from J, the gap between germline ends came to 13 bases. Germline CDR1 is SGDLS and CDR2 is YYNGEE. The length of the CDR3 is 15 residues. CDR3 DNA sequence: TGTGCCAGCAGCGTAGACGAGTCTGGGGGCACTGAAGCTTTCTTT. Its translation is CASSVDESGGTEAFF.

This clone was observed once. The V and J genes are TRBV30 and TRBJ2-1; D not certain. The germline V gene encodes CDR1 GTSNPN and CDR2 SVGIG (reference sequence). The ends were cut back, 2 bases at V and 8 bases at J, with 13 bases in the middle. This CDR3 comprises 13 residues. CDR3 coding DNA: TGTGCCTGGAGTACTCCGTTTGTCGATGAGCAGTTCTTC. Protein sequence: CAWSTPFVDEQFF.

In this sample, this clone turned up once. This chain links TRBV13 with TRBJ2-7, with 10 bases lining up with TRBD2. The CDR3 contains 15 residues. Germline V gene data show CDR1 as PRHDT and CDR2 as FYEKMQ (reference sequence). Trimming took 3 bases from V and 6 from J; bases not matched to a gene: 8. The chain's CDR3 is CASSFQREGRVEQYF. The CDR3 DNA follows: TGTGCCAGCAGCTTTCAGCGGGAGGGCCGGGTCGAGCAGTACTTC.

The rearrangement uses TRBV30 and TRBJ2-2; 7 bases line up with TRBD2. This CDR3 region has 15 residues. J lost 4 bases, V lost 5 bases, and 10 bases had no gene match. Germline V CDR1 and CDR2: GTSNPN, SVGIG (reference sequence). CDR3 sequence reads: CAWDRGTTTTGELFF. CDR3 nucleotide sequence: TGTGCCTGGGACCGAGGGACTACCACCACCGGGGAGCTGTTTTTT.